The 22 T cell receptor beta chains given below trace back to one sample, sequenced in a study of blood T cell repertoires in COVID-19. Here immunoSEQ multiplex PCR was the method, and the copy in TCRdb shows in-frame clones only, minus some. The sample contains 100,000 or so clones, about 89% of which appear only once. The sequenced sample consisted of peripheral blood. The source of these receptors is a middle-aged man with acute or convalescent COVID-19.

The chain has TRBV6-5 and TRBJ1-2; D not certain. The CDR3 covers 16 residues. Trimming stripped 0 bases from V and 6 bases from J, with 17 bases between. Germline CDR1 reads MNHEY; CDR2 reads SVGAGI. Here the CDR3 DNA reads TGTGCCAGCAGTTACTCATGGCCTGGGCAAGGCCATGGCTACACCTTC. Protein product: CASSYSWPGQGHGYTF.

This rearrangement joins TRBV7-2 to TRBJ1-2; 11 bases are a match to TRBD1. The CDR3 sequence is 14 residues long. Germline lookup yields CDR1 SGHTA and CDR2 FQGNSA. J lost 11 bases, V lost 1 base, and 6 bases had no gene match. The DNA for the CDR3 is TGTGCCAGCAGCTTAGTAGGGGACAGGGGGGGTTACACCTTC. It codes for CASSLVGDRGGYTF.

This chain connects TRBV7-2 to TRBJ1-6; D is uncertain. The CDR3 runs 13 residues. Germline V gives CDR1 SGHTA, CDR2 FQGNSA. V lost 5 bases, J lost 9 bases, and 11 bases lay in between. CDR3 coding DNA: TGTGCCAGCAGCGCCTTGGCGGGTTCACCCCTCCACTTT. Its protein product is CASSALAGSPLHF.

A note on this clone: An end of the junction differs from the germline gene, which may be a read error. This chain connects TRBV3-1 (or the pseudogene TRBV3-2) to TRBJ1-1, with D tentatively TRBD1 (5 bases). This CDR3 has 14 amino acids. CDR1 and CDR2 (germline): LGHDT, YNNKEL (reference sequence). For the CDR3, the DNA is TGTGCCAGCACCCAAATTCGGGGGTACACTGAAGCTTTCTTT. It translates to CASTQIRGYTEAFF.

This clone was counted a single time. V and J are TRBV6-2 or TRBV6-3 and TRBJ2-7, with D perhaps TRBD1 (5 bases). Germline V gives CDR1 MNHEY, CDR2 SVGEGT. The CDR3 extends over 12 amino acids. V was trimmed by 5 bases and J by 4 bases, leaving 9 bases between them. The CDR3 nucleotides read TGTGCCAGCAGTCACGCAGGGTACGAGCAGTACTTC. Translation gives CASSHAGYEQYF.

This chain joins TRBV7-9 and TRBJ2-7; TRBD2 matches at 7 bases. The CDR3 is 12 amino acids. Per germline, CDR1 SEHNR and CDR2 FQNEAQ (reference sequence). The V segment lost 7 bases and the J segment 4 bases; nucleotides outside the gene matches: 4. CDR3 sequence (DNA): TGTGCCAGCACCCGGGGAGGGTACGAGCAGTACTTC. This codes for CASTRGGYEQYF. The full variable domain, with the rest looked up from reference TRBV7-9 and TRBJ2-7, is DTGVSQNPRHKITKRGQNVTFRCDPISEHNRLYWYRQTLGQGPEFLTYFQNEAQLEKSRLLSDRFSAERPKGSFSTLEIQRTEQGDSAMYLCASTRGGYEQYFGPGTRLTVT.

The V and J genes are TRBV13 and TRBJ2-1; 8 bases are a match to TRBD1. This CDR3 is built from 17 residues. Looked up from germline, CDR1 is PRHDT and CDR2 is FYEKMQ (reference sequence). J lost 4 bases, V lost 3 bases, and 11 bases had no gene match. This CDR3 reads CASSFRGRPRNYNEQFF. CDR3 bases: TGTGCCAGCAGCTTCAGGGGGCGCCCCCGAAATTACAATGAGCAGTTCTTC.

The rearrangement uses TRBV11-2 and TRBJ2-7, with D maybe TRBD1 (6 bases). Trimming cost V 4 bases and J 3 bases, with 10 bases left between them. There are 13 residues in the CDR3. The V gene's germline CDR1 is SGHAT and CDR2 FQNNGV. The CDR3 nucleotides are TGTGCCAGCAGCTCTCCGGACAGCTACGAGCAGTACTTC. Translated: CASSSPDSYEQYF.

This chain joins TRBV4-1 and TRBJ1-5; D is possibly TRBD1 (6 bases). This CDR3 has 16 residues. The ends were cut back, 0 bases at V and 6 bases at J, with 15 bases in the middle. Germline assignment: CDR1 MGHRA and CDR2 YSYEKL. CDR3 sequence: CASSQDGTGFVQPQHF. The CDR3 bases are TGCGCCAGCAGCCAAGATGGAACAGGGTTTGTTCAGCCCCAGCATTTT.

The chain couples TRBV11-3 to TRBJ2-7; D is unclear. Trimming removed 0 bases from V and 1 base from J, with 7 bases in between. Germline CDR1 and CDR2: SGHNT and YENEEA. The length of the CDR3 is 14 residues. The CDR3 reads CASSLEAVSYEQYF. DNA of the CDR3: TGTGCCAGCAGCTTAGAGGCAGTTTCCTACGAGCAGTACTTC. Full variable domain (missing parts from reference TRBV11-3 and TRBJ2-7): EAGVVQSPRYKIIEKKQPVAFWCNPISGHNTLYWYLQNLGQGPELLIRYENEEAVDDSQLPKDRFSAERLKGVDSTLKIQPAELGDSAVYLCASSLEAVSYEQYFGPGTRLTVT.

The chain uses TRBV18 and TRBJ2-5; no clear D. Trimming removed 3 bases from V and 2 bases from J, with 13 bases in between. This CDR3 is 15 amino acids long. Germline V gene sequence: CDR1 KGHSH, CDR2 LQKENI. This CDR3 is CASSPVFHTQETQYF. In DNA, the CDR3 is TGTGCCAGCTCACCTGTATTCCACACACAAGAGACCCAGTACTTC.

V usage is TRBV5-1 and J usage is TRBJ1-2; D might be TRBD1 (6 bases). Germline loops: CDR1 SGHRS, CDR2 YFSETQ. CDR3 length: 15 residues. Trimming took off 4 bases at V and 2 bases at J, with 15 bases between the two ends. The CDR3 DNA reads TGCGCCAGCAGCCCAAGTTCCGGACAGAACTATGGCTACACCTTC. Its protein is CASSPSSGQNYGYTF.

The gene calls are TRBV7-8 and TRBJ1-4, with D possibly matching TRBD1 (6 bases). Trimming left V 3 bases short and J 5 bases short, with 13 bases between. The CDR3 is made up of 15 amino acids. Germline V gene lookup returns CDR1 SGHVS and CDR2 FQNEAQ. The CDR3 protein is CASSFSAGANEKLFF. The CDR3 DNA is TGTGCCAGCAGCTTCTCGGCAGGGGCGAATGAAAAACTGTTTTTT.

The chain links TRBV3-1 (or the pseudogene TRBV3-2) to TRBJ2-4; D gene uncertain. Trimming cost V 4 bases and J 0 bases, with 7 bases left between them. From germline, CDR1 is LGHDT and CDR2 YNNKEL (reference sequence). The CDR3 spans 14 residues. The CDR3 sequence is CASSLKLAKNIQYF. CDR3 sequence (DNA): TGTGCCAGCAGCCTGAAACTAGCCAAAAACATTCAGTACTTC.

As concerns this clone: This specimen includes other DNA sequences encoding the same CDR3. V is TRBV5-1 and J is TRBJ2-4, with TRBD2 as a possible D gene (7 bases). The CDR3 covers 16 residues. V gave up 2 bases and J gave up 1 base, with 13 bases separating them. Germline CDR1 reads SGHRS; CDR2 reads YFSETQ. CDR3 nucleotides: TGCGCCAGCAGCTTCTCCGGGGGGCCCGCCAAAAACATTCAGTACTTC. This sequence encodes CASSFSGGPAKNIQYF. Variable domain in full (rest from reference TRBV5-1 and TRBJ2-4): KAGVTQTPRYLIKTRGQQVTLSCSPISGHRSVSWYQQTPGQGLQFLFEYFSETQRNKGNFPGRFSGRQFSNSRSEMNVSTLELGDSALYLCASSFSGGPAKNIQYFGAGTRLSVL.

V is TRBV4-1 and J is TRBJ1-4; weak D call: TRBD1 (5 bases). Trimming took 0 bases from V and 3 from J, leaving 14 bases between them. CDR3 length equals 17 residues. Germline V gene lookup returns CDR1 MGHRA and CDR2 YSYEKL. CDR3 nucleotide sequence: TGCGCCAGCAGCCAAGACCCAAGGGTAGGGGCTAATGAAAAACTGTTTTTT. It encodes CASSQDPRVGANEKLFF.

The chain recombines TRBV2 with TRBJ2-3; maybe TRBD2 (7 bases). Germline CDR1 reads SNHLY; CDR2 reads FYNNEI. This CDR3 spans 16 amino acids. Deletions cut 11 bases from V and 3 bases from J, with 24 bases between. CDR3 loop: CARRWGGAMGTDTQYF. CDR3 coding DNA: TGTGCCCGCCGTTGGGGGGGGGCCATGGGGACAGATACGCAGTATTTT.

The rearrangement links TRBV6-1 to TRBJ1-6; no clear D gene. Germline V gene sequence: CDR1 MNHNS, CDR2 SASEGT. The CDR3 runs 13 residues. Trimming removed 1 base from V and 7 bases from J, with 5 bases in between. The CDR3 here is CASSEERNSPLHF. As DNA, the CDR3 is TGTGCCAGCAGTGAAGAGAGGAATTCACCCCTCCACTTT.

The chain recombines TRBV2 with TRBJ1-2; 7 bases line up with TRBD1. CDR3 length: 13 residues. Germline lookup yields CDR1 SNHLY and CDR2 FYNNEI. Trimming took 6 bases from V and 0 from J; bases not matched to a gene: 1. The CDR3 nucleotides read TGTGCCAGCAGCGACAGGGCTAACTATGGCTACACCTTC. Translated, it gives CASSDRANYGYTF.

The chain recombines TRBV5-1 with TRBJ1-2; TRBD1 is a possible D gene (5 bases). The length of the CDR3 is 14 residues. Trimming took 4 bases from V and 8 from J, leaving 18 bases between them. Germline lookup yields CDR1 SGHRS and CDR2 YFSETQ. CDR3 residues: CASSGGTQSEGYTF. DNA of the CDR3: TGCGCCAGCAGCGGCGGGACTCAATCAGAGGGCTACACCTTC.

V and J are TRBV7-8 and TRBJ1-2; a possible D gene is TRBD1 (5 bases). CDR1 and CDR2 from the germline V gene are SGHVS and FQNEAQ. Trimming cost V 8 bases and J 2 bases, with 15 bases left between them. This CDR3 comprises 14 residues. The CDR3 spells CASSPMPGNYGYTF. CDR3 coding DNA: TGTGCCAGCTCCCCAATGCCAGGGAACTATGGCTACACCTTC.

The V call is TRBV6-5, the J call TRBJ2-5; 11 bases map to TRBD2. The CDR3 runs 14 residues. V was clipped by 6 bases and J by 4 bases; unmatched bases: 4. The germline CDR1 and CDR2 sequences are MNHEY and SVGAGI. Written as DNA, the CDR3 is TGTGCCAGCAGAGTTAGCGGGGGGGCAGAGACCCAGTACTTC. Its translation: CASRVSGGAETQYF.